This TCR beta chain appears in the sequencing data of a study of blood T cell repertoires in COVID-19. Study context: Sites in the United States, Italy and Spain provided acute and convalescent COVID-19 samples. PBMCs, B-cell-depleted T cells, or T cells provided the cDNA or gDNA that made up the material.

V shed 2 bases and J 2 bases; nucleotides not matched to a gene: 5. There are 16 residues in the CDR3. The germline gives CDR1 SNHLY, CDR2 FYNNEI. Original processing methods: Reference gene primer amplification in the assay estimated nucleated cell counts. Profiling relied on immunoSEQ multiplex PCR, and the TCRdb table lists in-frame clones only, not all of them. V and J calls and clone size are given by that table; D and trimming were obtained from the DNA. The sample shows around 81,000 clones, 70% to 85% of them seen only once. This chain uses TRBV2 with TRBJ2-1; TRBD2 matches at 8 bases. The sample consisted of peripheral blood. This TCR was sampled from a human donor in a cohort sampled during active COVID-19. CDR3 in amino acids: CASSERGGRTYNEQFF. The DNA for the CDR3 is TGTGCCAGCAGTGAACGGGGGGGCCGTACCTACAATGAGCAGTTCTTC.